Each of the 22 T cell receptor beta chains below was sequenced from the same sample in a study of vaccination and CD4 T cells after COVID-19 (dated by TCRdb to between 2022 and 2023). Library preparation used PCR. These reads were obtained on an Illumina iSeq 100. At the Johns Hopkins FTIC core, DNA from the cultured CD4+ T cells underwent TCR sequencing with the Oncomine TCR Beta short-read assay. The public reads were quality trimmed at Q25 with fastp and then assembled into clones with MiXCR by TCRdb, keeping productive beta chains. All rows with the same CDR3 protein become a single entry with the most common DNA and genes. The sample table shows approximately 14,000 distinct CDR3 sequences, and more than 25% are seen once. The ten largest account for approximately 17% of the sample. This specimen's treatment or condition label, per the study, means: roughly 10-day PBMC culture with coronavirus spike peptide pools or control peptides (ViraFEST assay).

Their cognate antigens are unknown. The sequenced sample consisted of cultured CD4+ T cells from blood. The receptors stem from a human donor with COVID-19.

This clonotype was detected only a few times. The chain combines TRBV28 with TRBJ1-5; no clear D gene. V lost 6 bases and J lost 0, with 12 bases in between. Germline assignment: CDR1 MDHEN and CDR2 SYDVKM. This CDR3 is 15 amino acids long. In DNA form, the CDR3 reads TGTGCCAGCAGCAAAGGACGGTATAGCAATCAGCCCCAGCATTTT. Translating it yields CASSKGRYSNQPQHF.

This clonotype was counted only a few times. The V and J genes are TRBV24-1 and TRBJ2-3; no firm D call. V gave up 9 bases and J gave up 3 bases, with 6 bases separating them. The CDR3 has 11 amino acids. CDR1 KGHDR and CDR2 SFDVKD come from the germline V gene. DNA of the CDR3: TGTGCCACCGAGACAACAGATACGCAGTATTTT. Translated, it gives CATETTDTQYF.

The chain recombines TRBV18 with TRBJ1-2; D might be TRBD1 (5 bases). Between the trimmed V and J ends, which lost 1 base and 5 bases, there was a span of 20 bases. Germline V gene lookup returns CDR1 KGHSH and CDR2 LQKENI. CDR3 length equals 17 residues. Here the CDR3 reads CASSPLGTAQLEYGYTF. In nucleotides, the CDR3 is TGTGCCAGCTCACCACTCGGGACCGCTCAGCTAGAGTATGGCTACACCTTC.

This clonotype was counted a few times. V usage is TRBV12-3 or TRBV12-4 and J usage is TRBJ2-2, with D perhaps matching TRBD2 (6 bases). This CDR3 spans 14 amino acids. Trimming took off 7 bases at V and 5 bases at J, with 14 bases between the two ends. CDR3 sequence reads: CASTLTSRTGELFF. DNA for the CDR3: TGTGCCAGCACCTTGACTAGTAGGACCGGGGAGCTGTTTTTT.

This clonotype came up a few times. This chain links TRBV7-2 with TRBJ2-4; TRBD2 aligns across 10 bases. With V trimmed by 6 bases and J by 9 bases, 8 bases remained unmatched. The CDR3 is made up of 14 amino acids. The V gene's germline CDR1 is SGHTA and CDR2 FQGNSA. DNA of the CDR3: TGTGCCAGCAGGGCGGCTAGCGGGGGTAGCATTCAGTACTTC. This codes for CASRAASGGSIQYF.

The rearrangement links TRBV20-1 to TRBJ1-6; 7 bases fit TRBD1. Germline V CDR1 and CDR2: DFQATT, SNEGSKA (reference sequence). This CDR3 is built from 14 residues. Unmatched junction bases numbered 7, after V lost 6 bases and J lost 5 bases. CDR3 nucleotide sequence: TGCAGTGCCGAGAGGGGGCTACATAATTCACCCCTCCACTTT. It codes for CSAERGLHNSPLHF.

In this sample, this clonotype turned up a few times. In DNA form, the CDR3 reads TGTGCCAGCAAAACCGGGAGAAATCAGCCCCAGCATTTT. Encoded protein: CASKTGRNQPQHF. V gene TRBV12-3 or TRBV12-4 combines with J gene TRBJ1-5; no definite D call. CDR3 size: 13 residues. The V gene lost 7 bases and the J gene lost 4 bases, with 11 bases spanning the gap.

By share, this clonotype ranks as medium-sized (0.01 to 0.1%). The gene calls are TRBV20-1 and TRBJ1-3; unclear D gene. The length of the CDR3 is 14 residues. With 3 bases removed from V and 0 bases from J, the gap between germline ends came to 9 bases. From germline, CDR1 is DFQATT and CDR2 SNEGSKA (reference sequence). The CDR3 nucleotides read TGCAGTGCTAGTCCGCAGCCCTCTGGAAACACCATATATTTT. It is translated as CSASPQPSGNTIYF.

This clonotype qualifies as medium-sized. This sequence joins TRBV20-1 and TRBJ1-6, with no clear D. V lost 2 bases to trimming and J lost 10 bases, with 18 bases between them. The CDR3 extends over 15 amino acids. The germline V gene has CDR1 DFQATT and CDR2 SNEGSKA (reference sequence). The CDR3 nucleotides are TGCAGTGCTAGATCGGGCCGAGGAGGTAGCTCACCCCTCCACTTT. It specifies CSARSGRGGSSPLHF.

This clonotype was seen a handful of times. The rearrangement joins TRBV7-2 to TRBJ1-2, with 7 nucleotides matching TRBD1. Germline CDR1 is SGHTA and CDR2 is FQGNSA. V was clipped by 5 bases and J by 7 bases; unmatched bases: 13. The CDR3 sequence is 15 residues long. This chain's CDR3 is CASSLANPTGSGYTF. Here the CDR3 DNA reads TGTGCCAGCAGCCTCGCCAACCCGACAGGGAGTGGCTACACCTTC.

The V gene is TRBV5-4, the J gene TRBJ2-5; 8 bases fit TRBD1. The CDR3 consists of 15 residues. The germline gives CDR1 SGHNT, CDR2 YYREEE (reference sequence). With 1 base clipped from V and 5 bases from J, the junction kept 7 bases outside the gene matches. The CDR3 coding sequence is TGTGCCAGCAGCTTGCCGAGACAGGGGTGGGAGACCCAGTACTTC. It encodes CASSLPRQGWETQYF.

This clonotype appeared a few times. V usage is TRBV11-2 and J usage is TRBJ1-3, with a possible D match to TRBD1 (5 bases). The CDR3 is made up of 14 amino acids. V gave up 5 bases and J gave up 8 bases, with 16 bases separating them. Germline assignment: CDR1 SGHAT and CDR2 FQNNGV. The CDR3 here is CASSPQDKRDTIYF. Written as DNA, the CDR3 is TGTGCCAGCAGCCCCCAGGACAAGCGGGACACCATATATTTT.

This sequence joins TRBV7-9 and TRBJ1-2, with D perhaps matching TRBD1 (5 bases). CDR3 length equals 13 residues. The V gene lost 0 bases and the J gene lost 4 bases, with 6 bases spanning the gap. The germline V gene encodes CDR1 SEHNR and CDR2 FQNEAQ (reference sequence). DNA for the CDR3: TGTGCCAGCAGCTTAGCGACAGCCTATGGCTACACCTTC. As protein: CASSLATAYGYTF.

This chain uses TRBV2 with TRBJ2-5; TRBD1 or TRBD2 may be the D gene (6 bases each). This CDR3 region has 12 residues. Trimming left V 7 bases short and J 4 bases short, with 10 bases between. Germline CDR1 reads SNHLY; CDR2 reads FYNNEI. The CDR3 spells CASTGAGETQYF. CDR3 in DNA: TGTGCCAGCACGGGGGCTGGAGAGACCCAGTACTTC.

The chain couples TRBV5-6 to TRBJ2-3; D possibly corresponds to TRBD2 (6 bases). CDR1 is SGHDT, CDR2 YYEEEE, per germline. The CDR3 has 17 amino acids. Trimming left V 3 bases short and J 0 bases short, with 17 bases between. CDR3 sequence: CASSSDFSGSSTDTQYF. Here the CDR3 DNA reads TGTGCCAGCAGCTCCGACTTTAGCGGATCTAGCACAGATACGCAGTATTTT.

This sequence joins TRBV24-1 and TRBJ2-5; 7 bases are shared with TRBD1. The CDR3 loop spans 17 amino acids. J gave up 1 base and V 4 bases, and 11 bases lay outside the gene matches. Looked up from germline, CDR1 is KGHDR and CDR2 is SFDVKD. Here the CDR3 reads CATSEQRQGPFQETQYF. For the CDR3, the DNA is TGTGCCACCAGTGAGCAGCGACAGGGACCCTTCCAAGAGACCCAGTACTTC.

V gene TRBV19 combines with J gene TRBJ2-7; D is possibly TRBD1 (5 bases). CDR3 size: 14 residues. V lost 7 bases, J lost 1 base, and 14 bases lay in between. Per germline, CDR1 LNHDA and CDR2 SQIVND (reference sequence). DNA for the CDR3: TGTGCCAGTACCAAAGGGGCAAGTTCCTACGAGCAGTACTTC. Amino acid sequence: CASTKGASSYEQYF.

The chain carries TRBV18 and TRBJ2-7; perhaps TRBD2 as D (6 bases). Germline V gene lookup returns CDR1 KGHSH and CDR2 LQKENI. The CDR3 runs to 12 residues. Trimming removed 4 bases from V and 3 bases from J, with 7 bases in between. The CDR3 sequence is CASSLDYYEQYF. The CDR3 coding sequence is TGTGCCAGCTCACTGGACTACTACGAGCAGTACTTC.

This clonotype was seen only a few times. The chain recombines TRBV27 with TRBJ2-7; 14 bases agree with TRBD2. There are 16 residues in the CDR3. The germline CDR1 and CDR2 sequences are MNHEY and SMNVEV (reference sequence). Unmatched junction bases numbered 5, after V lost 3 bases and J lost 4 bases. CDR3 DNA: TGTGCCAGCAGTTTGACTAGCGGGGGGGCCACGTACGAGCAGTACTTC. The encoded protein is CASSLTSGGATYEQYF.

The V and J genes are TRBV24-1 and TRBJ2-3; TRBD2 matches at 11 bases. After removal of 5 bases from V and 4 bases from J, the junction contained 4 bases not matched to a gene. The CDR3 length is 15 residues. Germline values: CDR1 KGHDR, CDR2 SFDVKD. The chain's CDR3 is CATSGASGGPDTQYF. DNA of the CDR3: TGTGCCACCAGTGGCGCTAGCGGGGGGCCAGATACGCAGTATTTT.

The chain recombines TRBV7-9 with TRBJ1-5; D is ambiguous. V lost 2 bases and J 2 bases, leaving 13 bases between the germline ends. CDR3 length: 16 residues. Germline values: CDR1 SEHNR, CDR2 FQNEAQ (reference sequence). CDR3 nucleotide sequence: TGTGCCAGCAGCTTATGGTCCGGGGTCGGCAATCAGCCCCAGCATTTT. Its protein product is CASSLWSGVGNQPQHF.

This clonotype was detected only a few times. The CDR3 nucleotides read TGTGCCAGCAGCTTAGGGACAGGGCATGGAAACACCATATATTTT. Its protein is CASSLGTGHGNTIYF. V and J are TRBV6-1 and TRBJ1-3; 9 bases agree with TRBD1. Germline CDR1 and CDR2: MNHNS and SASEGT. Unmatched junction bases numbered 6, after V lost 6 bases and J lost 3 bases. The CDR3 runs to 15 residues.